This is a list of T cell receptor beta chains from one sample in a study of T-cell reconstitution after alpha-beta-depleted transplantation in children. MiXCR, applied by TCRdb to the PCR reads, yields one record per CDR3 protein. Among fewer than 750,000 distinct CDR3 sequences listed, roughly 30% were seen once. This sample comprised PBMCs, obtained before TCRalphabeta/CD19-depleted stem cell transplant. These receptors all come from a boy younger than two with Wiskott-Aldrich syndrome, due to receive a stem cell transplant. Both conserved end residues are part of each CDR3. Each record gives: clone size, J gene, V gene, D gene, CDR3 length, CDR3 protein, CDR3 DNA. D genes are given only for firm matches. Only some rows state a clone size, as once, few, many or a class for expanded clones.

-,TRBJ2-1,TRBV5-1,-,13,CASSKFRGSEQFF,TGCGCCAGCAGCAAGTTCCGCGGGTCCGAGCAGTTCTTC
-,TRBJ2-7,TRBV10-3,-,11,CAIRTGYEQYF,TGTGCCATCAGGACAGGATACGAGCAGTACTTC
few,TRBJ1-1,TRBV9,-,13,CASSKGMNTEAFF,TGTGCCAGCAGCAAAGGGATGAACACTGAAGCTTTCTTT
few,TRBJ2-2,TRBV12-3/TRBV12-4,-,11,CASSFGGELFF,TGTGCCAGCAGTTTTGGCGGGGAGCTGTTTTTT
-,TRBJ2-1,TRBV15,TRBD2,16,CATSRDPGLVYNEQFF,TGTGCCACCAGCAGAGATCCGGGACTAGTCTACAATGAGCAGTTCTTC
few,TRBJ2-1,TRBV20-1,TRBD2,15,CSVKIIAGSYNEQFF,TGCAGTGTTAAAATTATAGCGGGGTCATACAATGAGCAGTTCTTC
-,TRBJ2-4,TRBV5-1,TRBD1,14,CASSWVDRGDIQYF,TGCGCCAGCAGCTGGGTGGACAGGGGTGACATTCAGTACTTC
few,TRBJ1-6,TRBV3-1,-,20,CASSQDRWHPGQINNSPLHF,TGTGCCAGCAGCCAAGATCGGTGGCACCCGGGACAAATTAATAATTCACCCCTCCACTTT
-,TRBJ1-4,TRBV5-1,-,17,CASSASVGQTTNEKLFF,TGCGCCAGCAGCGCATCAGTCGGGCAGACAACTAATGAAAAACTGTTTTTT
-,TRBJ2-3,TRBV24-1,-,13,CATSDLAEDTQYF,TGTGCCACCAGTGATTTAGCCGAGGATACGCAGTATTTT
few,TRBJ1-5,TRBV28,-,16,CASSLLGASSNQPQHF,TGTGCCAGCAGTTTATTAGGGGCTAGTAGCAATCAGCCCCAGCATTTT
-,TRBJ2-3,TRBV5-1,-,14,CASSLALAEDTQYF,TGCGCCAGCAGCTTGGCTCTAGCAGAAGATACGCAGTATTTT
-,TRBJ2-2,TRBV20-1,-,16,CSARVLRRGGTGELFF,TGCAGTGCTAGAGTGTTAAGAAGGGGGGGCACCGGGGAGCTGTTTTTT
few,TRBJ1-2,TRBV12-3/TRBV12-4,TRBD1,12,CASRKQGRGYTF,TGTGCCAGCCGCAAACAGGGGAGAGGCTACACCTTC
few,TRBJ2-1,TRBV29-1,TRBD2,14,CSVVGLAGGGEQFF,TGCAGCGTTGTGGGCCTAGCGGGAGGAGGTGAGCAGTTCTTC
-,TRBJ2-3,TRBV29-1,-,13,CSGDPYSTDTQYF,TGCAGCGGGGACCCTTACAGCACAGATACGCAGTATTTT
-,TRBJ2-7,TRBV5-1,-,14,CASRMDTSGGEQYF,TGCGCCAGCAGAATGGATACGAGCGGAGGCGAGCAGTACTTC
-,TRBJ1-5,TRBV20-1,-,16,CSAPRQAAGRSQPQHF,TGCAGTGCTCCCCGCCAGGCCGCCGGACGATCCCAGCCCCAGCATTTT
few,TRBJ2-1,TRBV5-1,TRBD2,15,CASGRGGSPYNEQFF,TGCGCCAGCGGAAGGGGCGGGAGCCCCTACAATGAGCAGTTCTTC
-,TRBJ2-1,TRBV7-8,TRBD2,17,CASSLGGLAGGYNEQFF,TGTGCCAGCAGCTTAGGCGGACTAGCGGGAGGCTACAATGAGCAGTTCTTC
many,TRBJ2-1,TRBV5-1,-,12,CASSQGYNEQFF,TGTGCCAGCAGCCAAGGATACAATGAGCAGTTCTTC
-,TRBJ2-1,TRBV9,-,15,CASSVGGTRNNEQFF,TGTGCCAGCAGCGTAGGCGGGACGCGTAACAATGAGCAGTTCTTC
-,TRBJ1-2,TRBV24-1,-,15,CATSDPEGESNGYTF,TGTGCCACCAGTGACCCCGAGGGGGAGTCGAATGGCTACACCTTC
-,TRBJ2-1,TRBV5-1,TRBD2,15,CASSLGGTRNNEQFF,TGCGCCAGCAGCTTGGGAGGGACTAGAAACAATGAGCAGTTCTTC
-,TRBJ1-1,TRBV12-3/TRBV12-4,-,13,CASSARANTEAFF,TGTGCCAGCAGCGCCAGGGCGAACACTGAAGCTTTCTTT
-,TRBJ1-1,TRBV12-3/TRBV12-4,TRBD1,15,CASRTPRDRNTEAFF,TGTGCCAGCAGGACACCCCGGGACAGGAACACTGAAGCTTTCTTT
few,TRBJ2-3,TRBV25-1,TRBD2,14,CASSEAGGTDTQYF,TGTGCCAGCAGTGAGGCGGGAGGCACAGATACGCAGTATTTT
-,TRBJ2-1,TRBV20-1,TRBD2,14,CSAETSGAYNEQFF,TGCAGTGCTGAGACTAGCGGGGCCTACAATGAGCAGTTCTTC
few,TRBJ1-1,TRBV27,-,13,CATQGGWNTEAFF,TGTGCCACCCAGGGAGGCTGGAACACTGAAGCTTTCTTT
-,TRBJ2-1,TRBV11-2,TRBD2,16,CASSWGTSGRACEQFF,TGTGCCAGCAGCTGGGGGACTAGCGGGAGGGCCTGCGAGCAGTTCTTC
-,TRBJ1-2,TRBV28,-,15,CASSLVRQGTYGYTF,TGTGCCAGCAGTTTGGTGCGGCAGGGCACCTATGGCTACACCTTC
-,TRBJ2-7,TRBV20-1,TRBD1,14,CSAHRTGLRDEQYF,TGCAGTGCTCATAGGACAGGCCTCCGGGACGAGCAGTACTTC
few,TRBJ1-5,TRBV5-5,-,13,CASTPDGNQPQHF,TGTGCCAGCACCCCAGACGGGAATCAGCCCCAGCATTTT
-,TRBJ1-2,TRBV27,-,14,CASSLRLSPMARTF,TGTGCCAGCAGTTTACGGCTGAGTCCTATGGCTAGGACCTTC
-,TRBJ2-3,TRBV20-1,TRBD2,14,CSARGDYGRDTQYF,TGCAGTGCTAGAGGGGACTACGGGCGGGATACGCAGTATTTT
many,TRBJ2-1,TRBV24-1,-,13,CATSDLRYNEQFF,TGTGCCACCAGTGATTTAAGGTACAATGAGCAGTTCTTC
few,TRBJ2-7,TRBV7-9,-,15,CASSYQTGFLYEQYF,TGTGCCAGCAGCTATCAGACCGGGTTTCTCTACGAGCAGTACTTC
-,TRBJ2-6,TRBV19,-,14,CASSEGMRANVLTF,TGTGCCAGTAGTGAGGGTATGCGGGCCAACGTCCTGACTTTC
-,TRBJ1-4,TRBV10-3,-,12,CAISGGDAKLFF,TGTGCCATCAGTGGCGGAGATGCAAAACTGTTTTTT
-,TRBJ2-1,TRBV27,TRBD2,15,CASSLRGGRPEEQFF,TGTGCCAGCAGTTTACGGGGCGGGAGACCTGAAGAGCAGTTCTTC
few,TRBJ2-7,TRBV20-1,-,12,CSAQRTNWEQYF,TGCAGTGCACAGCGGACTAACTGGGAGCAGTACTTC
-,TRBJ1-1,TRBV5-1,-,16,CASSPGVGVVNTEAFF,TGCGCCAGCAGCCCTGGGGTAGGGGTCGTGAACACTGAAGCTTTCTTT
few,TRBJ2-3,TRBV7-2,-,16,CASSLAGQGGTDTQYF,TGTGCCAGCAGCTTAGCCGGACAGGGAGGGACAGATACGCAGTATTTT
few,TRBJ2-5,TRBV9,-,14,CASSPRVTGETQYF,TGTGCCAGCAGCCCACGCGTAACGGGGGAGACCCAGTACTTC
-,TRBJ2-7,TRBV28,TRBD1,14,CASSLSDRDYEQYF,TGTGCCAGCAGTTTATCCGACAGGGACTACGAGCAGTACTTC
-,TRBJ1-1,TRBV15,-,15,CATSRVGAWNTEAFF,TGTGCCACCAGCAGAGTTGGGGCGTGGAACACTGAAGCTTTCTTT
-,TRBJ2-3,TRBV20-1,TRBD2,13,CSASGTSGDTQYF,TGCAGTGCTAGTGGGACTAGCGGTGATACGCAGTATTTT
few,TRBJ2-5,TRBV15,-,12,CATGGGGETQYF,TGTGCCACCGGGGGTGGTGGAGAGACCCAGTACTTC
-,TRBJ2-2,TRBV12-3/TRBV12-4,TRBD2,15,CASRRSGRATGELFF,TGTGCCAGCAGACGAAGCGGGAGGGCCACCGGGGAGCTGTTTTTT
-,TRBJ2-7,TRBV7-9,TRBD2,14,CASSFGLAGDEQYF,TGTGCCAGCAGCTTCGGACTAGCGGGAGACGAGCAGTACTTC
few,TRBJ2-2,TRBV28,-,14,CASTQGSITGELFF,TGTGCCAGCACCCAGGGGAGTATCACCGGGGAGCTGTTTTTT
few,TRBJ2-5,TRBV4-2,-,14,CASALTQNQETQYF,TGTGCCAGCGCTCTTACTCAGAACCAAGAGACCCAGTACTTC
-,TRBJ2-3,TRBV4-1,-,12,CASSQDRNTQYF,TGCGCCAGCAGCCAAGACAGAAATACGCAGTATTTT
few,TRBJ1-1,TRBV29-1,TRBD1,14,CSVWTGVVNTEAFF,TGCAGCGTCTGGACAGGGGTGGTGAACACTGAAGCTTTCTTT
-,TRBJ2-7,TRBV5-1,-,14,CASSRWDANYEQYF,TGCGCCAGCAGCCGATGGGACGCCAACTACGAGCAGTACTTC
few,TRBJ2-6,TRBV4-1,-,16,CASSQATSVGANVLTF,TGCGCCAGCAGCCAGGCGACATCCGTCGGGGCCAACGTCCTGACTTTC
few,TRBJ2-1,TRBV5-1,-,17,CASSLLAAQGTSNEQFF,TGCGCCAGCAGCTTGTTGGCAGCGCAAGGGACCAGTAATGAGCAGTTCTTC
few,TRBJ2-3,TRBV29-1,TRBD2,16,CSVVGLALSSTDTQYF,TGCAGCGTTGTGGGACTAGCTCTATCTAGCACAGATACGCAGTATTTT